A selection of T cell receptor beta chains follows, all from one sample in a study of cytomegalovirus exposure and HLA in healthy donors. Only in-frame clones appear in the TCRdb table, and some are missing; sequencing was by immunoSEQ multiplex PCR. The sample consists of about 130,000 clones, 65% to 90% of them appearing once. The sequenced sample consisted of PBMCs. These receptors came from a young man in good health and CMV-seronegative. Both conserved end residues are part of each CDR3. The D gene is left open where the match is weak. Some rows mark clone size as missing; the rest say once, few, many or name a class of expanded clone.

TRBJ1-1,-,-,TRBV5-1,TGCGCCAGCAGCGGGGGAACAGGGTTGAACACTGAAGCTTTCTTT,CASSGGTGLNTEAFF
TRBJ1-1,-,-,TRBV11-2,TGTGCCAGCAGCTTAGACCGCGAGCGCAAAGCTTTCTTT,CASSLDRERKAFF
TRBJ1-3,TRBD1,few,TRBV5-4,TGTGCCAGCAGCCGTCCGGACAGGGACTCAACCATATATTTT,CASSRPDRDSTIYF
TRBJ2-3,TRBD1,-,TRBV7-6,TGTGCCAGCACCCAGAGACAGGGTCCAGATACGCAGTATTTT,CASTQRQGPDTQYF
TRBJ2-7,-,-,TRBV29-1,TGCAGCGTTGGTGAGAACGAGCAGTACTTC,CSVGENEQYF
TRBJ2-1,TRBD2,-,TRBV7-9,TGTGCCAGCAGCCTTACTTCGGGGGGATACAATGAGCAGTTCTTC,CASSLTSGGYNEQFF
TRBJ1-4,-,-,TRBV30,TGTGCCTGGAGTGGTGTATTTGAAAAACTGTTTTTT,CAWSGVFEKLFF
TRBJ2-7,TRBD2,-,TRBV25-1,TGTGCCAGCAGTGAATATGGGACTACGGTTGAGCAGTACTTC,CASSEYGTTVEQYF
TRBJ2-7,TRBD1,-,TRBV5-6,TGTGCCAGCAGCCCACCGGGACAGGTTTACGAGCAGTACTTC,CASSPPGQVYEQYF
TRBJ1-1,-,-,TRBV29-1,TGCAGCGTTTCGACAAGAAACACTGAAGCTTTCTTT,CSVSTRNTEAFF
TRBJ1-1,-,-,TRBV5-5,TGTGCCAGCAGCAACTGGGCCCTCACTGAAGCTTTCTTT,CASSNWALTEAFF
TRBJ2-5,-,-,TRBV30,TGTGCCTGGAGTGGGGGCCCCCAAGAGACCCAGTACTTC,CAWSGGPQETQYF
TRBJ2-1,TRBD2,-,TRBV6-5,TGTGCCAGCAGTGGCAGCGGGGGTGGCAATGAGCAGTTCTTC,CASSGSGGGNEQFF
TRBJ2-6,TRBD1,-,TRBV19,TGTGCCAGTAGACCTAGGGCCCGGGGAGGACAGGGATTCTCTGGGGCCAACGTCCTGACTTTC,CASRPRARGGQGFSGANVLTF
TRBJ1-1,-,-,TRBV19,TGTGCCAGTAGTATCCTCGCGACGGGGATAAACACTGAAGCTTTCTTT,CASSILATGINTEAFF
TRBJ1-5,TRBD1,-,TRBV19,TGTGCCAGTAGTATTAATCGACAGGGGAGCCAGCCCCAGCATTTT,CASSINRQGSQPQHF
TRBJ1-6,-,few,TRBV25-1,TGTGCCAGCGGCGACAGCCGTCCCTATAATTCACCCCTCCACTTT,CASGDSRPYNSPLHF
TRBJ2-2,TRBD2,once,TRBV27,TGTGCCAGCAGCTCCGAGTGGGGGGGCACCGGGGAGCTGTTTTTT,CASSSEWGGTGELFF
TRBJ1-2,-,-,TRBV29-1,TGCAGCGTTGAACTCGCAGCGTTTAGCGGTTATGGCTACACCTTC,CSVELAAFSGYGYTF
TRBJ2-1,-,-,TRBV20-1,TGCAGTGCGAGTTATGAGCAGTTCTTC,CSASYEQFF
TRBJ1-1,-,-,TRBV18,TGTGCCAGCTCGAGGTGGACATCGAACACTGAAGCTTTCTTT,CASSRWTSNTEAFF
TRBJ1-2,-,once,TRBV20-1,TGCAGTGACTCAGGGGACTATGGCTACACCTTC,CSDSGDYGYTF
TRBJ2-7,-,-,TRBV7-9,TGTGCCAGCAGCTTAGGTCGGGGGTTTGAGGAGCAGTACTTC,CASSLGRGFEEQYF
TRBJ1-1,-,-,TRBV2,TGTGCCAGCAGCCCAACCAGGGCGCGCACTGAAGCTTTCTTT,CASSPTRARTEAFF
TRBJ2-3,TRBD1,-,TRBV13,TGTGCCAGCAGCCCCTCCGGACAGGGCGGTACGCAGTATTTT,CASSPSGQGGTQYF
TRBJ2-4,TRBD1,-,TRBV27,TGTGCCAGCAGTTTATCGGGAAGGGACAGGGACATTTGTCAGTACTTC,CASSLSGRDRDICQYF